The next 18 T cell receptor beta chains were all read from a single sample in a study of T cells after yellow fever vaccination. TCRdb reprocessed the 5' RACE reads with MiXCR, giving one entry per CDR3 protein. The data contain 360,000 or so distinct CDR3 sequences, roughly 11% of them singletons. The specimen was PBMCs, collected on the day of the first yellow fever vaccination. The receptors stem from a young man who received the YFV17D yellow fever vaccine.

This clonotype was seen many times. At one end the junction does not follow the germline gene, possibly because of a read error. This sequence joins TRBV5-1 and TRBJ2-3, with D unclear. Germline V gene lookup returns CDR1 SGHRS and CDR2 YFSETQ. The CDR3 extends over 11 amino acids. CDR3 DNA sequence: TGTGCCAGCAGCTTGGTAGATACGCAGTATTTT. Translating it yields CASSLVDTQYF.

This clonotype was counted a few times. The gene calls are TRBV5-4 and TRBJ2-1; TRBD1 matches 7 bases. The CDR3 is 15 residues long. Germline V CDR1 and CDR2: SGHNT, YYREEE (reference sequence). With 2 bases clipped from V and 3 bases from J, the junction kept 5 bases outside the gene matches. CDR3 DNA: TGTGCCAGCAGCTTCCAGACAGGGAACTACAATGAGCAGTTCTTC. This codes for CASSFQTGNYNEQFF.

This chain links TRBV12-3 or TRBV12-4 with TRBJ2-3; TRBD1 is a possible D gene (6 bases). V lost 7 bases, J lost 2 bases, and 19 bases lay in between. The CDR3 spans 16 residues. Here the CDR3 DNA reads TGTGCCAGCAATCCGCCTGACAGGCTGATCACAGATACGCAGTATTTT. This codes for CASNPPDRLITDTQYF.

This clonotype was seen only a few times. The chain employs TRBV5-6 and TRBJ2-1, with 9 nucleotides matching TRBD2. Unmatched junction bases numbered 7, after V lost 0 bases and J lost 9 bases. This CDR3 is built from 15 residues. Germline CDR1 SGHDT, CDR2 YYEEEE. CDR3 nucleotides: TGTGCCAGCAGCTTGGTGAGGGCGGGGGGGCTTGAGCAGTTCTTC. This encodes CASSLVRAGGLEQFF. Using reference TRBV5-6 and TRBJ2-1 for the parts outside the CDR3, the full variable domain is DAGVTQSPTHLIKTRGQQVTLRCSPKSGHDTVSWYQQALGQGPQFIFQYYEEEERQRGNFPDRFSGHQFPNYSSELNVNALLLGDSALYLCASSLVRAGGLEQFFGPGTRLTVL.

The chain couples TRBV4-3 to TRBJ2-5; TRBD1 matches at 7 bases. The J segment lost 9 bases and the V segment lost 0 bases, leaving 4 bases of the junction unmatched. The CDR3 consists of 13 residues. Germline-derived CDR1 and CDR2 are LGHNA and YSLEER. Here the CDR3 DNA reads TGCGCCAGCAGCCAAGAAAAAACAGGGGCCCAGTACTTC. Its translation: CASSQEKTGAQYF.

This clonotype was detected many times. This chain connects TRBV4-2 to TRBJ1-1; D is unclear. The V gene's germline CDR1 is LGHNA and CDR2 YNFKEQ. V was pared by 1 base and J by 4 bases, with 7 bases between. The CDR3 length is 13 residues. In nucleotides, the CDR3 is TGTGCCAGCAGCCAAGGAGGGAGCACTGAAGCTTTCTTT. This gives the protein CASSQGGSTEAFF.

This clonotype occurred many times. Here the CDR3 DNA reads TGTGCCAGCAGCTTACTTGGGGCAGCTGAAGCTTTCTTT. Protein: CASSLLGAAEAFF. The chain couples TRBV13 to TRBJ1-1; TRBD1 is a possible D gene (5 bases). Germline assignment: CDR1 PRHDT and CDR2 FYEKMQ (reference sequence). The V end lost 2 bases, the J end lost 6 bases, and 10 bases lay between the germline ends. This CDR3 contains 13 residues.

The V gene is TRBV4-1, the J gene TRBJ1-2; possibly TRBD1 for D (5 bases). The CDR3 totals 14 residues. The germline CDR1 and CDR2 sequences are MGHRA and YSYEKL. V lost 3 bases and J 3 bases, leaving 11 bases between the germline ends. CDR3 nucleotides: TGCGCCAGCAGCCAGGGAGGGGAGTACTATGGCTACACCTTC. This encodes CASSQGGEYYGYTF.

This sequence joins TRBV18 and TRBJ1-2; D is unclear. The germline V gene encodes CDR1 KGHSH and CDR2 LQKENI. V shed 4 bases and J shed 6 bases, with 12 bases lying between them. The length of the CDR3 is 13 residues. CDR3: CASSRSAGDGYTF. In DNA, the CDR3 is TGTGCCAGCTCACGGTCCGCCGGAGATGGCTACACCTTC.

The chain uses TRBV7-2 and TRBJ2-2, with D unresolved. Germline CDR1 reads SGHTA; CDR2 reads FQGNSA. V lost 3 bases and J 7 bases, leaving 6 bases between the germline ends. The CDR3 extends over 12 amino acids. The CDR3 region has the DNA TGTGCCAGCAGCTTTTTCCTCGGGGAGCTGTTTTTT. This codes for CASSFFLGELFF.

This chain uses TRBV5-1 with TRBJ1-2; 7 bases agree with TRBD1. The germline gives CDR1 SGHRS, CDR2 YFSETQ. This CDR3 has 13 residues. The trim removed 2 bases at V and 8 bases at J, leaving 6 bases unmatched. The CDR3 bases are TGCGCCAGCAGCTTCCGACAGGGTGAAGGCTACACCTTC. Translation: CASSFRQGEGYTF.

J is TRBJ2-4 and V is TRBV6-1; D is perhaps TRBD1 or TRBD2 (5 bases each). In germline, CDR1 is MNHNS, CDR2 SASEGT. V lost 5 bases and J 0 bases, leaving 20 bases between the germline ends. This CDR3 spans 18 amino acids. CDR3 protein: CASSPGIWGISAKNIQYF. As DNA, the CDR3 is TGTGCCAGCAGTCCCGGGATCTGGGGGATTTCAGCCAAAAACATTCAGTACTTC.

This chain's CDR3 is CSVAGLAKNIQYF. The CDR3 DNA is TGCAGCGTTGCAGGATTAGCCAAAAACATTCAGTACTTC. V gene TRBV29-1 combines with J gene TRBJ2-4; D remains ambiguous. The CDR3 sequence is 13 residues long. Germline loops: CDR1 SQVTM, CDR2 ANQGSEA. Trimming shortened V by 4 bases and J by 0 bases, and 7 bases separated the two germline ends.

This sequence joins TRBV14 and TRBJ2-2; 10 bases are a match to TRBD1. Germline V gene data show CDR1 as SGHDN and CDR2 as FVKESK. CDR3 length: 16 residues. The V gene end was trimmed by 5 bases and the J gene end by 8 bases; junction bases not matched to a gene: 11. CDR3 region: CASSYFRDRGTGELFF. In DNA, the CDR3 is TGTGCCAGCAGCTACTTCCGGGACAGGGGAACGGGGGAGCTGTTTTTT.

This clonotype was counted between two and nine times. The chain is built from TRBV6-1 and TRBJ2-7; either TRBD1 or TRBD2 may supply D (5 bases each). Germline values: CDR1 MNHNS, CDR2 SASEGT. CDR3 size: 13 residues. Trimming stripped 2 bases from V and 9 bases from J, with 14 bases between. The CDR3 loop is CASSEPGASWQYV. The CDR3 bases are TGTGCCAGCAGTGAACCCGGGGCCAGTTGGCAGTACGTC.

V and J are TRBV12-3 or TRBV12-4 and TRBJ2-2; possibly TRBD1 or TRBD2 for D (5 bases each). V gave up 6 bases and J gave up 8 bases, with 19 bases separating them. The CDR3 runs 15 residues. CDR3 coding DNA: TGTGCCAGCAGCGGCCCGTGGGGGAATTCAGGGGAGCTGTTTTTT. It is translated as CASSGPWGNSGELFF.

The genes are TRBV7-3 and TRBJ2-5; D not resolved. V was shortened by 5 bases and J by 2 bases, with 9 bases between the two germline ends. CDR1 and CDR2 from the germline V gene are SGHTA and FQGTGA. The CDR3 covers 13 residues. The CDR3, as DNA: TGTGCCAGCAGCAAAGGGTCACAAGAGACCCAGTACTTC. Protein product: CASSKGSQETQYF.

The V and J genes are TRBV6-5 and TRBJ2-7; 7 bases map to TRBD1. CDR1 and CDR2 (germline): MNHEY, SVGAGI. CDR3 length: 16 amino acids. Trimming took 0 bases from V and 5 from J; bases not matched to a gene: 10. CDR3 nucleotide sequence: TGTGCCAGCAGTTACTCGATATCCGAGGGGGCTAACGAGCAGTACTTC. Protein: CASSYSISEGANEQYF.